The 28 T cell receptor beta chains below come from one sample, sequenced in a study of patients and donors after allogeneic stem cell transplantation. MiXCR, run by TCRdb on the RT-PCR reads, gives a single entry per CDR3 protein. The data show just under 20,000 distinct CDR3 sequences, roughly 5% seen once. What was sequenced was blood, either unsorted or a sorted T cell fraction (not recorded which). The receptor set was obtained from a human donor who was either an allogeneic HSCT recipient or a stem cell or donor lymphocyte infusion donor (not recorded which). It is not recorded whose cells these are; they may come from a transplant donor.

The chain has TRBV28 and TRBJ1-3; D is uncertain. Trimming took off 3 bases at V and 2 bases at J, with 5 bases between the two ends. The CDR3 loop spans 13 amino acids. Germline CDR1 is MDHEN and CDR2 is SYDVKM. The CDR3 reads CASSLPAGNTIYF. The CDR3 DNA reads TGTGCCAGCAGTTTGCCGGCTGGAAACACCATATATTTT.

The sample holds a few counts of this clonotype. The rearrangement uses TRBV6-1 and TRBJ1-1, with D hard to call. This CDR3 comprises 16 residues. Trimming shortened V by 7 bases and J by 1 base, and 19 bases separated the two germline ends. Germline CDR1 and CDR2: MNHNS and SASEGT. CDR3 sequence: CASTIFGELRNTEAFF. The CDR3 bases are TGTGCCAGCACCATTTTCGGTGAGCTCCGGAACACTGAAGCTTTCTTT.

This clonotype has at least ten counts. V usage is TRBV5-1 and J usage is TRBJ1-1; a weak D match, TRBD1 (5 bases). V lost 3 bases to trimming and J lost 7 bases, with 19 bases between them. Germline lookup yields CDR1 SGHRS and CDR2 YFSETQ. This CDR3 spans 15 amino acids. CDR3 residues: CASSWAPRAALEAFF. CDR3 DNA: TGCGCCAGCAGCTGGGCCCCCAGGGCAGCCCTTGAAGCTTTCTTT.

V and J are TRBV7-9 and TRBJ1-1; 7 bases fit TRBD1. This CDR3 contains 15 residues. CDR1 is SEHNR, CDR2 FQNEAQ, per germline (reference sequence). J gave up 0 bases and V 8 bases, and 9 bases lay outside the gene matches. In DNA, the CDR3 is TGTGCCAGCGACTTGCCGCAGGGGGTGAACACTGAAGCTTTCTTT. This sequence encodes CASDLPQGVNTEAFF.

This clonotype was seen repeatedly, ten times or more. The chain joins TRBV9 to TRBJ2-3; 8 bases are a match to TRBD1. With 2 bases clipped from V and 3 bases from J, the junction kept 2 bases outside the gene matches. The CDR3 is 14 residues long. The germline V gene has CDR1 SGDLS and CDR2 YYNGEE. The CDR3 here is CASSVRQGTDTQYF. CDR3 sequence (DNA): TGTGCCAGCAGCGTCCGACAGGGGACAGATACGCAGTATTTT.

Ten or more counts support this clonotype. The chain links TRBV3-1 to TRBJ1-2, with unresolved D. Germline V gives CDR1 LGHDT, CDR2 YNNKEL (reference sequence). V lost 4 bases, J lost 7 bases, and 16 bases lay in between. This CDR3 comprises 14 residues. CDR3 sequence: CASSLNPGKGGYTF. For the CDR3, the DNA is TGTGCCAGCAGCCTTAACCCCGGGAAAGGTGGCTACACCTTC.

This clonotype has a count of ten or more. J is TRBJ1-2 and V is TRBV3-1; D not certain. This CDR3 has 14 amino acids. The V gene lost 1 base and the J gene lost 3 bases, with 9 bases spanning the gap. Per the germline V gene, CDR1 is LGHDT and CDR2 is YNNKEL (reference sequence). The CDR3 here is CASSQGVPYYGYTF. The CDR3 DNA is TGTGCCAGCAGCCAAGGGGTCCCCTACTATGGCTACACCTTC.

In regard to this clonotype: A much larger clone differs by one base, so this may be a read error. This chain uses TRBV6-2 or TRBV6-3 with TRBJ2-1; D not certain. This CDR3 has 12 amino acids. CDR1 and CDR2 from the germline V gene are MNHEY and SVGEGT. CDR3 protein: CASSYAEMRRGW. CDR3 coding DNA: TGTGCCAGCAGTTACGCCGAGATGAGGCGCGGTTGG.

In its sample, this clonotype was seen a few times. The rearrangement links TRBV11-2 to TRBJ2-7; D is possibly TRBD2 (6 bases). The CDR3 covers 14 residues. V dropped 2 bases and J dropped 6 bases, with 14 bases sitting between them. Germline V gene lookup returns CDR1 SGHAT and CDR2 FQNNGV. The CDR3 spells CASSLQPLGGEQYF. CDR3 DNA: TGTGCCAGCAGCTTACAGCCACTGGGGGGCGAGCAGTACTTC.

In its sample, this clonotype was seen many times. CDR3 amino acids: CASSEFSGGPREQFF. The CDR3 nucleotides are TGCGCCAGCAGTGAGTTCTCGGGGGGGCCCAGGGAGCAGTTCTTC. This chain joins TRBV10-1 and TRBJ2-1, with 8 bases aligning to TRBD2. Germline V gives CDR1 WNHNN, CDR2 SYGVQD (reference sequence). The CDR3 loop spans 15 amino acids. J lost 10 bases, V lost 1 base, and 9 bases had no gene match.

In this sample, this clonotype turned up a few times. The chain couples TRBV15 to TRBJ2-7; D is uncertain. Germline CDR1 and CDR2: LNHNV and YYDKDF (reference sequence). The CDR3 loop spans 16 amino acids. V shed 5 bases and J shed 2 bases, with 19 bases lying between them. The CDR3 sequence is CATSPRVVSIAYEQYF. In nucleotides, the CDR3 is TGTGCCACCAGCCCGCGTGTTGTGAGCATAGCCTACGAGCAGTACTTC.

This clonotype was seen many times. The gene calls are TRBV28 and TRBJ2-3; D gene unclear. This CDR3 is 10 amino acids long. With 6 bases removed from V and 2 bases from J, the gap between germline ends came to 0 bases. The germline gives CDR1 MDHEN, CDR2 SYDVKM. The CDR3 region has the DNA TGTGCCAGCAGCACAGATACGCAGTATTTT. Protein product: CASSTDTQYF.

The gene calls are TRBV28 and TRBJ2-2; D is unclear. CDR3 length equals 15 residues. Germline V lookup: CDR1 MDHEN, CDR2 SYDVKM. Trimming stripped 5 bases from V and 1 base from J, with 11 bases between. The CDR3 sequence: CASSGRGKNTGELFF. CDR3 bases: TGTGCCAGCAGTGGGCGCGGTAAGAACACCGGGGAGCTGTTTTTT. The entire variable domain, with the rest obtained from reference TRBV28 and TRBJ2-2, is as follows: DVKVTQSSRYLVKRTGEKVFLECVQDMDHENMFWYRQDPGLGLRLIYFSYDVKMKEKGDIPEGYSVSREKKERFSLILESASTNQTSMYLCASSGRGKNTGELFFGEGSRLTVL.

This rearrangement joins TRBV29-1 to TRBJ1-5; possible D gene TRBD1, 5 bases. With 4 bases removed from V and 11 bases from J, the gap between germline ends came to 18 bases. The length of the CDR3 is 13 residues. The germline CDR1 and CDR2 sequences are SQVTM and ANQGSEA. CDR3 region: CSVVGGTFGAQHF. The CDR3 region has the DNA TGCAGCGTTGTGGGGGGAACGTTCGGGGCCCAGCATTTT.

As concerns this clonotype: With a much larger clone just one base away, this may be a read error. The conserved phenylalanine or tryptophan normally closing the CDR3 is absent here, so this likely arose from a read error. The V call is TRBV5-1, the J call TRBJ1-1; possibly TRBD1 for D (6 bases). The germline V gene encodes CDR1 SGHRS and CDR2 YFSETQ. CDR3 length: 14 residues. V gave up 1 base and J gave up 3 bases, with 10 bases separating them. The CDR3 sequence is CASSLWNRDTEAFL. The DNA for the CDR3 is TGCGCCAGCAGCTTGTGGAACAGGGACACTGAAGCTTTCCTT.

This clonotype has a count of ten or more. The chain couples TRBV5-1 to TRBJ1-3; 8 bases are shared with TRBD1. Germline loops: CDR1 SGHRS, CDR2 YFSETQ. V shed 2 bases and J 3 bases; nucleotides not matched to a gene: 7. This CDR3 spans 16 amino acids. DNA for the CDR3: TGCGCCAGCAGCTTAAGCAAACAGGGGGATGGAAACACCATATATTTT. Translating it yields CASSLSKQGDGNTIYF.

This clonotype was counted only a few times. V is TRBV4-2 and J is TRBJ1-6; D not certain. The CDR3 has 17 amino acids. Germline V gives CDR1 LGHNA, CDR2 YNFKEQ. V lost 1 base and J 5 bases, leaving 15 bases between the germline ends. The CDR3 bases are TGTGCCAGCAGCCAAGTTAAAAGTGGCCTAGATAATTCACCCCTCCACTTT. This gives the protein CASSQVKSGLDNSPLHF.

This clonotype was observed at least ten times. The rearrangement uses TRBV7-9 and TRBJ1-2; TRBD1 is a possible D gene (5 bases). V was shortened by 5 bases and J by 5 bases, with 18 bases between the two germline ends. Looked up from germline, CDR1 is SEHNR and CDR2 is FQNEAQ (reference sequence). The CDR3 loop spans 15 amino acids. CDR3 residues: CASSPPGEAPYGYTF. In nucleotides, the CDR3 is TGTGCCAGCAGCCCGCCGGGGGAAGCACCTTATGGCTACACCTTC.

V is TRBV9 and J is TRBJ2-2; TRBD1 matches 8 bases. The germline CDR1 and CDR2 sequences are SGDLS and YYNGEE. There are 15 residues in the CDR3. V lost 7 bases, J lost 2 bases, and 7 bases stayed unmatched. This CDR3 is CASGARGLNTGELFF. The CDR3 DNA follows: TGTGCCAGCGGCGCCAGGGGGCTAAACACCGGGGAGCTGTTTTTT.

This clonotype was detected a few times. The V gene is TRBV7-9, the J gene TRBJ1-5; D gene ambiguous. The CDR3 is 15 amino acids. Germline lookup yields CDR1 SEHNR and CDR2 FQNEAQ (reference sequence). V was cut by 5 bases and J by 3 bases, with 14 bases left in between. The CDR3 loop is CASSPSGIPNQPQHF. The CDR3 region has the DNA TGTGCCAGCAGCCCCTCCGGGATTCCCAATCAGCCCCAGCATTTT.

This clonotype was observed a few times. The chain joins TRBV27 to TRBJ2-1, with unresolved D. Trimming stripped 3 bases from V and 2 bases from J, with 14 bases between. The CDR3 loop spans 16 amino acids. The germline V gene has CDR1 MNHEY and CDR2 SMNVEV (reference sequence). CDR3 region: CASSFNSHPAYNEQFF. CDR3 bases: TGTGCCAGCAGTTTCAACTCCCATCCGGCCTACAATGAGCAGTTCTTC.

This clonotype was observed at least ten times. This chain links TRBV6-5 with TRBJ2-7; TRBD1 agrees at 9 bases. Germline CDR1 reads MNHEY; CDR2 reads SVGAGI. Unmatched junction bases numbered 1, after V lost 0 bases and J lost 4 bases. The CDR3 loop spans 14 amino acids. CDR3: CASSYSTGGYEQYF. The CDR3 region has the DNA TGTGCCAGCAGTTACTCGACAGGGGGGTACGAGCAGTACTTC.

This clonotype has ten or more counts. The rearrangement links TRBV21-1 to TRBJ2-7. TRBV21-1 is designated a pseudogene. CDR3 length: 15 residues. The CDR3 DNA reads as TGTGCCAGCAGCAAGAACTGGCAGATCTCCTACGAGCAGTACTTC. Amino acid sequence: CASSKNWQISYEQYF.

This clonotype has just a few counts. CDR3 residues: CRGSYGYTF. The CDR3 bases are TGCAGGGGGTCCTATGGCTACACCTTC. The chain joins TRBV20-1 to TRBJ1-2; no clear D. The CDR3 is 9 residues long. Germline V gene lookup returns CDR1 DFQATT and CDR2 SNEGSKA (reference sequence).

The sample holds many counts of this clonotype. The chain uses TRBV6-5 and TRBJ1-1; D not resolved. The CDR3 loop spans 15 amino acids. In germline, CDR1 is MNHEY, CDR2 SVGAGI. V gave up 0 bases and J gave up 3 bases, with 11 bases separating them. The CDR3 here is CASSYSPADYTEAFF. The CDR3 nucleotides are TGTGCCAGCAGTTACTCCCCCGCGGATTACACTGAAGCTTTCTTT.

This clonotype was recorded at least ten times. The chain couples TRBV15 to TRBJ2-7, with TRBD1 matching over 9 bases. V lost 3 bases, J lost 4 bases, and 7 bases stayed unmatched. The CDR3 spans 15 residues. The germline V gene encodes CDR1 LNHNV and CDR2 YYDKDF (reference sequence). CDR3 coding DNA: TGTGCCACCAGCAGGGGGGGACAGGGAGGGTACGAGCAGTACTTC. Translation: CATSRGGQGGYEQYF.

This clonotype has a count of ten or more. This chain uses TRBV6-5 with TRBJ1-1, with TRBD1 matching over 7 bases. V shed 2 bases, J shed 7 bases, and the junction held 7 bases outside the gene matches. Germline CDR1 and CDR2: MNHEY and SVGAGI. CDR3 length: 14 residues. The CDR3 nucleotides read TGTGCCAGCAGTTACAATAGACAGGGCGGTGAAGCTTTCTTT. It translates to CASSYNRQGGEAFF.

This clonotype was seen at least ten times. V is TRBV15 and J is TRBJ2-7; no reliable D call. The V end was cut by 0 bases, the J end by 7 bases, with 7 bases between. This CDR3 has 12 amino acids. The V gene's germline CDR1 is LNHNV and CDR2 YYDKDF (reference sequence). CDR3 sequence (DNA): TGTGCCACCAGCAGAGATTTCGGTGAGCAGTACTTC. It specifies CATSRDFGEQYF. Full variable domain (rest looked up from reference TRBV15 and TRBJ2-7): DAMVIQNPRYQVTQFGKPVTLSCSQTLNHNVMYWYQQKSSQAPKLLFHYYDKDFNNEADTPDNFQSRRPNTSFCFLDIRSPGLGDTAMYLCATSRDFGEQYFGPGTRLTVT.